Listed below are T cell receptor beta chains from one sample, sequenced in a study of control samples from healthy donors and cancer patients. Measured with immunoSEQ multiplex PCR; TCRdb has only the in-frame clones, and not every one. The table shows some 70,000 clones, with about 83% occurring only once. Specimen: blood. Receptor source: a man aged 55 to 70 in good health. Both conserved end residues are part of each CDR3. Each record gives: CDR3 length, clone size, J gene, V gene, D gene, CDR3 DNA, CDR3 protein. The D gene is left open where the match is weak. For some rows the clone size is stated as once, few or many, or as a class when expanded; others skip it.

len: 12; abundance: -; j_gene: TRBJ2-5; v_gene: TRBV6-5; d_gene: -; CDR3nt: TGTGCCAGCAGTTACAATGAAGAGACCCAGTACTTC; CDR3aa: CASSYNEETQYF
len: 14; abundance: -; j_gene: TRBJ2-5; v_gene: TRBV2; d_gene: TRBD2; CDR3nt: TGTGCCAGCAGACTAGCGGGAGTGGATGAGACCCAGTACTTC; CDR3aa: CASRLAGVDETQYF
len: 13; abundance: -; j_gene: TRBJ1-3; v_gene: TRBV12-3/TRBV12-4; d_gene: -; CDR3nt: TGTGCCAGCAGTTTCTGGTCCTCAGGCACCATATATTTT; CDR3aa: CASSFWSSGTIYF
len: 16; abundance: -; j_gene: TRBJ2-6; v_gene: TRBV9; d_gene: -; CDR3nt: TGTGCCAGCAGCTCACAGAACAGGGCTGGGGCCAACGTCCTGACTTTC; CDR3aa: CASSSQNRAGANVLTF
len: 15; abundance: -; j_gene: TRBJ1-5; v_gene: TRBV7-8; d_gene: -; CDR3nt: TGTGCCAGCAGCTTAGCGGCGGGTAGCAATCAGCCCCAGCATTTT; CDR3aa: CASSLAAGSNQPQHF
len: 14; abundance: -; j_gene: TRBJ1-5; v_gene: TRBV29-1; d_gene: -; CDR3nt: TGCAGCGCTGGGGACCCCGGGGGCAATCAGCCCCAGCATTTT; CDR3aa: CSAGDPGGNQPQHF
len: 16; abundance: -; j_gene: TRBJ2-7; v_gene: TRBV4-2; d_gene: -; CDR3nt: TGTGCCAGCAGCCAAGATGACTCCCGTGATCGGTACGAGCAGTACTTC; CDR3aa: CASSQDDSRDRYEQYF
len: 12; abundance: once; j_gene: TRBJ2-7; v_gene: TRBV12-3/TRBV12-4; d_gene: -; CDR3nt: TGTGCCAGCGCCACAGGTCCCTACGAGCAGTACTTC; CDR3aa: CASATGPYEQYF
len: 16; abundance: -; j_gene: TRBJ2-5; v_gene: TRBV7-9; d_gene: TRBD2; CDR3nt: TGTGCCAGCAGCCTCAATAGCGGGATGAGATCAGAGACCCAGTACTTC; CDR3aa: CASSLNSGMRSETQYF
len: 13; abundance: -; j_gene: TRBJ1-1; v_gene: TRBV5-1; d_gene: -; CDR3nt: TGCGCCAGCAGTTTCCGTCAGTACACTGAAGCTTTCTTT; CDR3aa: CASSFRQYTEAFF
len: 18; abundance: -; j_gene: TRBJ2-1; v_gene: TRBV3-1/TRBV3-2; d_gene: TRBD2; CDR3nt: TGTGCCAGCAGCCAACAAGATGTCCGGACTAGCGGGAAAGCTGAGCAGTTCTTC; CDR3aa: CASSQQDVRTSGKAEQFF
len: 14; abundance: -; j_gene: TRBJ1-6; v_gene: TRBV19; d_gene: -; CDR3nt: TGTGCCACAGAACCCGGCCCTGGGGGTTCACCCCTCCACTTT; CDR3aa: CATEPGPGGSPLHF
len: 15; abundance: -; j_gene: TRBJ2-1; v_gene: TRBV7-9; d_gene: TRBD2; CDR3nt: TGTGCCAGCAGCATACTAGCGGGATTCTACAATGAGCAGTTCTTC; CDR3aa: CASSILAGFYNEQFF
len: 17; abundance: -; j_gene: TRBJ2-2; v_gene: TRBV4-2; d_gene: TRBD2; CDR3nt: TGTGCCAGCAGCCATGGGAGGGATTCCGAAATTGCCGGGGAGCTGTTTTTT; CDR3aa: CASSHGRDSEIAGELFF
len: 16; abundance: -; j_gene: TRBJ2-5; v_gene: TRBV12-2; d_gene: -; CDR3nt: TGTGCAAGTCGCTTAGTCAGCGGGGGCCTACAAGAGACCCAGTACTTC; CDR3aa: CASRLVSGGLQETQYF
len: 13; abundance: -; j_gene: TRBJ1-2; v_gene: TRBV3-1/TRBV3-2; d_gene: -; CDR3nt: TGTGCCAGCAGCCAAGAAGGCTCCTATGGCTACACCTTC; CDR3aa: CASSQEGSYGYTF
len: 12; abundance: -; j_gene: TRBJ1-4; v_gene: TRBV28; d_gene: TRBD1; CDR3nt: TGTGCCACACAGGGGAGTAATGAAAAACTGTTTTTT; CDR3aa: CATQGSNEKLFF
len: 16; abundance: -; j_gene: TRBJ1-3; v_gene: TRBV6-1; d_gene: TRBD1; CDR3nt: TGTGCCAGCAGTGACCCAACGACAGGGTTTGGAAACACCATATATTTT; CDR3aa: CASSDPTTGFGNTIYF
len: 17; abundance: -; j_gene: TRBJ2-2; v_gene: TRBV3-1/TRBV3-2; d_gene: TRBD2; CDR3nt: TGTGCCAGCAGCCAAGAGGGTGCGGGAGTAGGGCAGGGGGAGCTGTTTTTT; CDR3aa: CASSQEGAGVGQGELFF